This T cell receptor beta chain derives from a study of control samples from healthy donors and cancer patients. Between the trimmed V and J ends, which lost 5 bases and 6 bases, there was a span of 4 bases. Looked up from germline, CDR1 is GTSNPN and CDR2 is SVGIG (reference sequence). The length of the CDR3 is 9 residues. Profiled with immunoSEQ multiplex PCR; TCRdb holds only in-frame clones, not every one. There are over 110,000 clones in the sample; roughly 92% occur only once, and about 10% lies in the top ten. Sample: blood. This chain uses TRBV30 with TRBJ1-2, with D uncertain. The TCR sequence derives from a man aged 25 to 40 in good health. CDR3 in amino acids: CAWGNGYTF. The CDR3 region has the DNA TGTGCCTGGGGAAATGGCTACACCTTC.